Following are 4 T cell receptor beta chains from one sample sequenced in a study of cytomegalovirus exposure and HLA in healthy donors. PCR employed 60 Vbeta and 13 Jbeta primers. TCRdb's table, derived via immunoSEQ multiplex PCR, lists solely in-frame clones and lacks some. Of some 150,000 clones listed, about four fifths were seen once; the top ten hold roughly 10%. Sequencing was performed on PBMCs. The source of these receptors is a man aged 45-65 years in good health and CMV-seropositive.

This chain connects TRBV7-9 to TRBJ2-1; possible D gene TRBD2, 6 bases. The CDR3 extends over 14 amino acids. V gave up 8 bases and J gave up 0 bases, with 11 bases separating them. The germline CDR1 and CDR2 sequences are SEHNR and FQNEAQ (reference sequence). The CDR3: CASLSGNSYNEQFF. In DNA, the CDR3 is TGTGCCAGCCTTAGCGGCAACTCCTACAATGAGCAGTTCTTC.

The J gene is TRBJ1-1, the V gene TRBV18, with 8 bases identical to TRBD1. The V gene end was trimmed by 3 bases and the J gene end by 5 bases; junction bases not matched to a gene: 5. CDR3 length: 14 residues. Germline CDR1 and CDR2: KGHSH and LQKENI. CDR3 nucleotides: TGTGCCAGCTCACCGTCCAGGGGGCGTACTGAAGCTTTCTTT. It translates to CASSPSRGRTEAFF.

This clone has only one observation. Sequence at one end of the junction differs from germline and may be a read error. The J gene is TRBJ2-4, the V gene TRBV7-9, with 10 bases fitting TRBD2. The length of the CDR3 is 19 residues. Germline V gene lookup returns CDR1 SEHNR and CDR2 FQNEAQ (reference sequence). The CDR3 region is CASSHDGLAGVFGKNSQYF. CDR3 coding DNA: TGTGCCAGCAGCCACGACGGTCTAGCGGGAGTATTTGGCAAAAACAGTCAGTACTTC.

The V call is TRBV6-1, the J call TRBJ2-1, with 12 nucleotides matching TRBD2. Germline loops: CDR1 MNHNS, CDR2 SASEGT. Trimming at V came to 7 bases and at J to 9 bases, leaving 7 bases not matched to a gene. CDR3 length: 14 residues. The CDR3 spells CASTTTSGSGEQFF. CDR3 coding DNA: TGTGCCAGCACCACGACTAGCGGGAGTGGTGAGCAGTTCTTC.